Listed here are 16 T cell receptor beta chains from one sample, sequenced in a study of blood T cell repertoires in COVID-19. Assay used: immunoSEQ multiplex PCR; TCRdb lists only in-frame clones, some missing. The sample yields some 150,000 clones, roughly 83% seen once. The sample comprised peripheral blood. The origin of the receptors is a woman aged 70-85 years with COVID-19, enrolled during active disease.

This clone was seen only a few times. The chain couples TRBV5-8 to TRBJ2-1, with 7 bases lining up with TRBD1. This CDR3 contains 17 residues. In germline, CDR1 is SGHTS, CDR2 YDEGEE. Trimming at V came to 2 bases and at J to 4 bases, leaving 12 bases not matched to a gene. CDR3 loop: CASSLAFGDSLYNEQFF. CDR3 in DNA: TGTGCCAGCAGCTTAGCTTTTGGGGACAGCTTATACAATGAGCAGTTCTTC. Filled out from reference TRBV5-8 and TRBJ2-1, the complete variable domain reads EAGVTQSPTHLIKTRGQQATLRCSPISGHTSVYWYQQALGLGLQFLLWYDEGEERNRGNFPPRFSGRQFPNYSSELNVNALELEDSALYLCASSLAFGDSLYNEQFFGPGTRLTVL.

This clone was observed once. The rearrangement joins TRBV18 to TRBJ1-2; tentatively, D is TRBD1 (5 bases). Trimming took off 2 bases at V and 12 bases at J, with 10 bases between the two ends. Germline loops: CDR1 KGHSH, CDR2 LQKENI. This CDR3 comprises 11 residues. The CDR3 bases are TGTGCCAGCTCACCAGGGGCAGTCAACACCTTC. It is translated as CASSPGAVNTF. Drawing the rest from reference TRBV18 and TRBJ1-2, the complete variable domain is NAGVMQNPRHLVRRRGQEARLRCSPMKGHSHVYWYRQLPEEGLKFMVYLQKENIIDESGMPKERFSAEFPKEGPSILRIQQVVRGDSAAYFCASSPGAVNTFGSGTRLTVV.

V usage is TRBV9 and J usage is TRBJ1-2, with a tentative D call TRBD1 (5 bases). The length of the CDR3 is 16 residues. The germline V gene encodes CDR1 SGDLS and CDR2 YYNGEE. V was trimmed by 0 bases and J by 4 bases, leaving 16 bases between them. The CDR3 loop reads CASSVGAGPGGYGYTF. CDR3 nucleotides: TGTGCCAGCAGCGTAGGGGCGGGGCCCGGTGGCTATGGCTACACCTTC.

This clone was observed a handful of times. CDR3 in amino acids: CASSIGQGGTYEQYF. CDR3 DNA sequence: TGTGCCAGCAGCATAGGACAGGGGGGCACCTACGAGCAGTACTTC. The rearrangement joins TRBV5-6 to TRBJ2-7; 10 bases match TRBD1. In germline, CDR1 is SGHDT, CDR2 YYEEEE. V lost 4 bases and J lost 2; bases outside the gene matches: 6. CDR3 length equals 15 residues. The entire variable domain, with the rest obtained from reference TRBV5-6 and TRBJ2-7, is as follows: DAGVTQSPTHLIKTRGQQVTLRCSPKSGHDTVSWYQQALGQGPQFIFQYYEEEERQRGNFPDRFSGHQFPNYSSELNVNALLLGDSALYLCASSIGQGGTYEQYFGPGTRLTVT.

This chain connects TRBV5-4 to TRBJ2-5; the match to TRBD2 covers 9 bases. The CDR3 totals 15 residues. Germline assignment: CDR1 SGHNT and CDR2 YYREEE (reference sequence). The ends lost 2 bases at V and 1 base at J; junction bases unmatched: 3. The chain's CDR3 is CASSLAGGAQETQYF. The CDR3 region has the DNA TGTGCCAGCAGCTTAGCGGGGGGCGCCCAAGAGACCCAGTACTTC.

V and J are TRBV9 and TRBJ2-1, with 9 nucleotides matching TRBD2. Germline assignment: CDR1 SGDLS and CDR2 YYNGEE. Trimming cost V 0 bases and J 5 bases; bases outside gene matches: 9. The CDR3 consists of 17 residues. The chain's CDR3 is CASSVGSGGIGDNEQFF. The CDR3 DNA reads TGTGCCAGCAGCGTAGGCAGCGGGGGGATCGGGGACAATGAGCAGTTCTTC.

The V and J genes are TRBV7-3 and TRBJ2-3, with TRBD2 identical over 11 bases. CDR1 and CDR2 (germline): SGHTA, FQGTGA. V lost 5 bases and J lost 4; bases outside the gene matches: 8. This CDR3 is 16 amino acids long. In DNA form, the CDR3 reads TGTGCCAGCAGCCCCAATAGCGGGGGGGCCGCAGATACGCAGTATTTT. Its protein is CASSPNSGGAADTQYF.

This clone was found once. This chain links TRBV2 with TRBJ2-1, with 9 bases identical to TRBD1. V shed 2 bases and J 5 bases; nucleotides not matched to a gene: 7. This CDR3 region has 16 residues. From germline, CDR1 is SNHLY and CDR2 FYNNEI. In DNA form, the CDR3 reads TGTGCCAGCAGTGAAAGCGGACAGGGGACGAACAATGAGCAGTTCTTC. Translated, it gives CASSESGQGTNNEQFF.

This chain links TRBV4-1 with TRBJ1-2; no reliable D call. The CDR3 is 14 residues long. Deletions cut 0 bases from V and 5 bases from J, with 10 bases between. Germline assignment: CDR1 MGHRA and CDR2 YSYEKL. As DNA, the CDR3 is TGCGCCAGCAGCCAAGAAGGTTCGGGATATGGCTACACCTTC. Translating it yields CASSQEGSGYGYTF.

The chain employs TRBV2 and TRBJ1-1; possible D gene TRBD1, 6 bases. Germline lookup yields CDR1 SNHLY and CDR2 FYNNEI. Trimming left V 3 bases short and J 8 bases short, with 10 bases between. The CDR3 totals 12 residues. For the CDR3, the DNA is TGTGCCAGCAGTGACGTCGGGACAGAAGCTTTCTTT. It encodes CASSDVGTEAFF. The complete variable domain, with remaining parts taken from reference TRBV2 and TRBJ1-1, reads EPEVTQTPSHQVTQMGQEVILRCVPISNHLYFYWYRQILGQKVEFLVSFYNNEISEKSEIFDDQFSVERPDGSNFTLKIRSTKLEDSAMYFCASSDVGTEAFFGQGTRLTVV.

The sample holds one count of this clone. The V and J genes are TRBV6-5 and TRBJ2-3; 9 bases are shared with TRBD1. The trim removed 5 bases at V and 6 bases at J, leaving 9 bases unmatched. Per the germline V gene, CDR1 is MNHEY and CDR2 is SVGAGI. CDR3 length equals 15 residues. CDR3 nucleotides: TGTGCCAGCAGTACCCGGGACAGGGTCCGGGATACGCAGTATTTT. Its protein is CASSTRDRVRDTQYF.

This chain uses TRBV6-4 with TRBJ1-1, with TRBD1 matching over 7 bases. Trimming removed 0 bases from V and 5 bases from J; junction bases left unmatched: 9. Germline assignment: CDR1 MRHNA and CDR2 SNTAGT. The CDR3 is 16 amino acids. The CDR3 sequence is CASSDSGIPGGTEAFF. The CDR3 DNA is TGTGCCAGCAGTGACTCAGGGATCCCAGGGGGAACTGAAGCTTTCTTT.

V usage is TRBV3-1 (or the pseudogene TRBV3-2) and J usage is TRBJ2-7, with TRBD2 identical over 10 bases. This CDR3 has 14 amino acids. After removal of 6 bases from V and 3 bases from J, the junction contained 5 bases not matched to a gene. CDR1 is LGHDT, CDR2 YNNKEL, per germline (reference sequence). The CDR3 DNA follows: TGTGCCAGCAGACGAGCGGGGGGGAACTACGAGCAGTACTTC. It yields the protein CASRRAGGNYEQYF.

The rearrangement links TRBV3-1 (or the pseudogene TRBV3-2) to TRBJ1-2, with 8 bases identical to TRBD1. This CDR3 is built from 19 residues. V lost 4 bases and J lost 6; bases outside the gene matches: 22. Germline assignment: CDR1 LGHDT and CDR2 YNNKEL (reference sequence). CDR3 protein: CASSPGGWAGGEHMNGYTF. In nucleotides, the CDR3 is TGTGCCAGCAGCCCCGGCGGATGGGCAGGGGGCGAGCATATGAATGGCTACACCTTC.

The V and J genes are TRBV5-1 and TRBJ1-6; 8 nucleotides line up with TRBD1. CDR3 length: 15 amino acids. The ends lost 0 bases at V and 10 bases at J; junction bases unmatched: 6. Germline V gene data show CDR1 as SGHRS and CDR2 as YFSETQ. Written as DNA, the CDR3 is TGCGCCAGCAGCTTGGAAGGGACAGGAGGGTCACCCCTCCACTTT. It codes for CASSLEGTGGSPLHF. Based on the CDR3 plus reference TRBV5-1 and TRBJ1-6, the full variable domain is KAGVTQTPRYLIKTRGQQVTLSCSPISGHRSVSWYQQTPGQGLQFLFEYFSETQRNKGNFPGRFSGRQFSNSRSEMNVSTLELGDSALYLCASSLEGTGGSPLHFGNGTRLTVT.

V is TRBV5-1 and J is TRBJ2-7, with 9 positions matching TRBD1. The CDR3 totals 15 residues. V shed 4 bases, J shed 4 bases, and the junction held 9 bases outside the gene matches. Germline V gene sequence: CDR1 SGHRS, CDR2 YFSETQ. The CDR3 loop reads CASSVGTGRIYEQYF. The CDR3 nucleotides are TGCGCCAGCAGCGTTGGGACAGGGCGGATTTACGAGCAGTACTTC.